A single sample gave rise to the 29 T cell receptor beta chains below, sequenced in a study of blood T cell repertoires in COVID-19. Method: immunoSEQ multiplex PCR; TCRdb's copy keeps in-frame clones and lacks some. The sample shows about 60,000 clones, approximately 78% of them seen only once. The sequencing input was peripheral blood. Every receptor here comes from a man aged 80 or over with acute or convalescent COVID-19.

The rearrangement uses TRBV6-5 and TRBJ1-3, with D maybe TRBD1 (5 bases). Trimming took 6 bases from V and 5 from J, leaving 11 bases between them. Looked up from germline, CDR1 is MNHEY and CDR2 is SVGAGI. This CDR3 has 13 residues. The CDR3 DNA follows: TGTGCCAGCAGCGCGGGGCCCCGAAACACCATATATTTT. Protein: CASSAGPRNTIYF.

This clone appeared once. The chain combines TRBV10-3 with TRBJ2-2, with TRBD2 matching over 7 bases. From germline, CDR1 is ENHRY and CDR2 SYGVKD. This CDR3 is 12 amino acids long. Unmatched junction bases numbered 0, after V lost 5 bases and J lost 6 bases. The CDR3 reads CAISTSAGELFF. The CDR3 nucleotides are TGTGCCATCAGTACTAGCGCCGGGGAGCTGTTTTTT.

This clone was seen only a few times. The genes are TRBV18 and TRBJ1-1; D is undetermined. This CDR3 is 13 amino acids long. Germline loops: CDR1 KGHSH, CDR2 LQKENI. The ends were cut back, 2 bases at V and 2 bases at J, with 6 bases in the middle. The chain's CDR3 is CASSPAGNTEAFF. The CDR3, as DNA: TGTGCCAGCTCACCAGCGGGAAACACTGAAGCTTTCTTT.

This clone was observed a handful of times. The V gene is TRBV7-8, the J gene TRBJ2-3; TRBD2 aligns across 11 bases. CDR1 and CDR2 (germline): SGHVS, FQNEAQ. There are 17 residues in the CDR3. The V and J ends lost 3 bases and 5 bases, in that order; junction bases with no gene match: 10. Written as DNA, the CDR3 is TGTGCCAGCAGCTTGACTAGCGGGGCGAACTCCCTAGATACGCAGTATTTT. The encoded protein is CASSLTSGANSLDTQYF.

This clone turned up a few times. The chain combines TRBV5-4 with TRBJ1-3; D not certain. CDR1 and CDR2 from the germline V gene are SGHNT and YYREEE (reference sequence). Trimming pared 5 bases from V and 0 bases from J, leaving 12 bases between. This CDR3 is 15 amino acids long. The CDR3 loop is CASSWRGCSGNTIYF. The CDR3 bases are TGTGCCAGCAGTTGGCGGGGATGCTCTGGAAACACCATATATTTT. Together with reference TRBV5-4 and TRBJ1-3, the CDR3 gives the full variable domain: ETGVTQSPTHLIKTRGQQVTLRCSSQSGHNTVSWYQQALGQGPQFIFQYYREEENGRGNFPPRFSGLQFPNYSSELNVNALELDDSALYLCASSWRGCSGNTIYFGEGSWLTVV.

The chain employs TRBV2 and TRBJ2-3, with 9 bases aligning to TRBD2. Germline V gives CDR1 SNHLY, CDR2 FYNNEI. V shed 5 bases, J shed 2 bases, and the junction held 5 bases outside the gene matches. The length of the CDR3 is 15 residues. Here the CDR3 DNA reads TGTGCCAGCAGTTACCGACTAGCGGTCACAGATACGCAGTATTTT. It encodes CASSYRLAVTDTQYF.

The chain uses TRBV10-3 and TRBJ2-7; 9 bases are shared with TRBD1. V shed 5 bases and J 1 base; nucleotides not matched to a gene: 9. Germline-derived CDR1 and CDR2 are ENHRY and SYGVKD. The CDR3 contains 16 residues. CDR3 sequence reads: CAISMVGTGRSYEQYF. In DNA form, the CDR3 reads TGTGCCATCAGTATGGTTGGGACAGGGAGATCCTACGAGCAGTACTTC.

This chain uses TRBV6-5 with TRBJ1-3, with D possibly TRBD1 on 5 matching bases. The germline gives CDR1 MNHEY, CDR2 SVGAGI. V was pared by 11 bases and J by 2 bases, with 13 bases between. The CDR3 consists of 13 residues. Here the CDR3 reads CASRGTPGNTIYF. The CDR3 DNA reads as TGTGCCTCGCGGGGGACCCCTGGAAACACCATATATTTT.

The rearrangement joins TRBV5-1 to TRBJ2-1; D is unresolved. Looked up from germline, CDR1 is SGHRS and CDR2 is YFSETQ. The CDR3 contains 15 residues. Trimming removed 1 base from V and 1 base from J, with 9 bases in between. The CDR3 coding sequence is TGCGCCAGCAGCTTGATGGCAGTTTCCTACAATGAGCAGTTCTTC. As protein: CASSLMAVSYNEQFF.

The rearrangement joins TRBV5-1 to TRBJ2-3; 9 nucleotides agree with TRBD2. With 6 bases clipped from V and 4 bases from J, the junction kept 6 bases outside the gene matches. This CDR3 contains 14 residues. Germline V CDR1 and CDR2: SGHRS, YFSETQ. The CDR3 spells CASIAGGPADTQYF. The CDR3 DNA reads TGCGCCAGCATTGCGGGAGGGCCGGCAGATACGCAGTATTTT.

This clone appeared a single time. The V call is TRBV24-1, the J call TRBJ2-5; D is perhaps TRBD2 (6 bases). From germline, CDR1 is KGHDR and CDR2 SFDVKD. Trimming shortened V by 4 bases and J by 5 bases, and 7 bases separated the two germline ends. This CDR3 comprises 12 residues. The CDR3 DNA follows: TGTGCCACCAGTGACGCGGGGGAGACCCAGTACTTC. Translating gives CATSDAGETQYF.

This chain links TRBV19 with TRBJ1-2, with 11 positions matching TRBD1. With 3 bases clipped from V and 8 bases from J, the junction kept 5 bases outside the gene matches. Germline CDR1 and CDR2: LNHDA and SQIVND (reference sequence). CDR3 length: 14 amino acids. CDR3 nucleotide sequence: TGTGCCAGTAGTATCGGACAGGGGGCGGCCGGCTACACCTTC. As protein: CASSIGQGAAGYTF. Looking up the rest from reference TRBV19 and TRBJ1-2 gives the full variable domain: DGGITQSPKYLFRKEGQNVTLSCEQNLNHDAMYWYRQDPGQGLRLIYYSQIVNDFQKGDIAEGYSVSREKKESFPLTVTSAQKNPTAFYLCASSIGQGAAGYTFGSGTRLTVV.

V usage is TRBV30 and J usage is TRBJ1-3; 9 nucleotides match TRBD1. The J segment lost 11 bases and the V segment lost 3 bases, leaving 11 bases of the junction unmatched. The germline gives CDR1 GTSNPN, CDR2 SVGIG (reference sequence). CDR3 length: 14 residues. Written as DNA, the CDR3 is TGTGCCTGGAGCGGACAGGGGTCCGCGAGGGCCATATATTTT. This gives the protein CAWSGQGSARAIYF.

The rearrangement links TRBV3-1 (or the pseudogene TRBV3-2) to TRBJ1-2, with D uncertain. This CDR3 has 16 residues. CDR1 and CDR2 from the germline V gene are LGHDT and YNNKEL (reference sequence). V gave up 3 bases and J gave up 4 bases, with 18 bases separating them. CDR3: CASSHSRRDHLYGYTF. The CDR3 DNA follows: TGTGCCAGCAGCCATTCGAGGAGGGATCATCTCTATGGCTACACCTTC.

J is TRBJ2-1 and V is TRBV2; TRBD2 is a possible D gene (6 bases). The CDR3 has 16 residues. V gave up 4 bases and J gave up 1 base, with 14 bases separating them. Germline V gene data show CDR1 as SNHLY and CDR2 as FYNNEI. CDR3 coding DNA: TGTGCCAGCAGTGGCGACCTAGCGACGTCCTACAATGAGCAGTTCTTC. Its translation is CASSGDLATSYNEQFF.

There are many counts of this clone. This chain joins TRBV7-9 and TRBJ1-5, with 11 bases fitting TRBD1. The V and J ends lost 3 bases and 4 bases, in that order; junction bases with no gene match: 5. This CDR3 has 16 amino acids. The germline gives CDR1 SEHNR, CDR2 FQNEAQ (reference sequence). CDR3 bases: TGTGCCAGCAGCTTCGGATGGGACAGGGGGAATCAGCCCCAGCATTTT. This translates into CASSFGWDRGNQPQHF.

This chain connects TRBV11-2 to TRBJ1-3; no clear D gene. The germline gives CDR1 SGHAT, CDR2 FQNNGV. V was shortened by 1 base and J by 0 bases, with 13 bases between the two germline ends. CDR3 size: 17 residues. The CDR3 coding sequence is TGTGCCAGCAGCTTAGGTCGCGGCAGCTTCTCTGGAAACACCATATATTTT. Translated: CASSLGRGSFSGNTIYF. Combining the CDR3 with reference TRBV11-2 and TRBJ1-3 gives the whole variable domain EAGVAQSPRYKIIEKRQSVAFWCNPISGHATLYWYQQILGQGPKLLIQFQNNGVVDDSQLPKDRFSAERLKGVDSTLKIQPAKLEDSAVYLCASSLGRGSFSGNTIYFGEGSWLTVV.

This clone was seen a few times. The chain couples TRBV5-8 to TRBJ2-1; 9 bases align to TRBD1. CDR1 is SGHTS, CDR2 YDEGEE, per germline. There are 15 residues in the CDR3. V was clipped by 4 bases and J by 8 bases; unmatched bases: 10. CDR3 nucleotide sequence: TGTGCCAGCAGCAGTGGGACAGGGCGAGTAGATGAGCAGTTCTTC. Residues: CASSSGTGRVDEQFF.

The chain has TRBV4-1 and TRBJ2-6; a weak D match, TRBD2 (6 bases). V lost 4 bases, J lost 2 bases, and 15 bases lay in between. The CDR3 totals 17 residues. Germline lookup yields CDR1 MGHRA and CDR2 YSYEKL. CDR3 sequence reads: CASSRSGDSTGANVLTF. The CDR3 DNA reads TGCGCCAGCAGCCGATCGGGAGACAGCACTGGGGCCAACGTCCTGACTTTC.

This clone was seen a handful of times. This chain links TRBV5-6 with TRBJ2-7, with TRBD1 matching over 10 bases. V trimming: 0 bases; J trimming: 3 bases; junction bases outside the gene matches: 3. This CDR3 region has 15 residues. Germline V CDR1 and CDR2: SGHDT, YYEEEE. In DNA form, the CDR3 reads TGTGCCAGCAGCTTGGGGGGGACAGGGGTCTACGAGCAGTACTTC. This translates into CASSLGGTGVYEQYF. Full variable domain (remainder filled in from reference TRBV5-6 and TRBJ2-7): DAGVTQSPTHLIKTRGQQVTLRCSPKSGHDTVSWYQQALGQGPQFIFQYYEEEERQRGNFPDRFSGHQFPNYSSELNVNALLLGDSALYLCASSLGGTGVYEQYFGPGTRLTVT.

This chain links TRBV11-3 with TRBJ2-1, with TRBD2 matching 7 bases. The CDR3 covers 13 residues. Losses at the gene ends were 2 bases for V and 5 bases for J; bases not matched to a gene: 0. Germline assignment: CDR1 SGHNT and CDR2 YENEEA. Written as DNA, the CDR3 is TGTGCCAGCAGCTTACTAGCGGACAATGAGCAGTTCTTC. Its protein product is CASSLLADNEQFF.

This clone was seen more than once but under ten times. The rearrangement uses TRBV5-6 and TRBJ1-6; weak D call: TRBD1 (5 bases). The CDR3 is 16 residues long. Trimming took 0 bases from V and 9 from J, leaving 16 bases between them. Germline assignment: CDR1 SGHDT and CDR2 YYEEEE. The DNA of the CDR3 is TGTGCCAGCAGCTTGGGTTCGGGGGGATTGGGTTCACCCCTCCACTTT. It specifies CASSLGSGGLGSPLHF.

This clone was seen more than once but under ten times. This chain uses TRBV7-9 with TRBJ1-2; 11 nucleotides align to TRBD1. This CDR3 has 15 amino acids. J lost 5 bases, V lost 3 bases, and 5 bases had no gene match. The V gene's germline CDR1 is SEHNR and CDR2 FQNEAQ (reference sequence). CDR3 sequence (DNA): TGTGCCAGCAGCTTGGGACAGGGGGAGTTTTATGGCTACACCTTC. Translation gives CASSLGQGEFYGYTF.

A single count supports this clone. V is TRBV6-5 and J is TRBJ1-3; D remains ambiguous. CDR3 length equals 16 residues. V was cut by 2 bases and J by 0 bases, with 11 bases left in between. Per the germline V gene, CDR1 is MNHEY and CDR2 is SVGAGI. The CDR3 DNA reads TGTGCCAGCAGTTACGGGTCCGGGAGCTCTGGAAACACCATATATTTT. This sequence encodes CASSYGSGSSGNTIYF.

The chain combines TRBV28 with TRBJ2-5; the D gene is possibly TRBD2 (6 bases). Germline-derived CDR1 and CDR2 are MDHEN and SYDVKM. Trimming removed 7 bases at V and 5 bases at J, with 26 bases between. The CDR3 extends over 17 amino acids. CDR3 coding DNA: TGTGCCAGCACCCCATCCGGGCGGGGCGCATCTAAGGAGACCCAGTACTTC. Translating it yields CASTPSGRGASKETQYF.

The gene calls are TRBV12-3 or TRBV12-4 and TRBJ1-2; D gene ambiguous. The CDR3 is 11 residues long. The ends were cut back, 3 bases at V and 3 bases at J, with 2 bases in the middle. The CDR3: CASSFDYGYTF. CDR3 in DNA: TGTGCCAGCAGTTTCGACTATGGCTACACCTTC.

J is TRBJ2-1 and V is TRBV24-1, with TRBD2 matching over 7 bases. The CDR3 is made up of 13 amino acids. Germline CDR1 is KGHDR and CDR2 is SFDVKD. V lost 8 bases and J lost 6; bases outside the gene matches: 6. CDR3 sequence: CATTSSGINEQFF. As DNA, the CDR3 is TGTGCCACCACGTCTAGCGGCATCAATGAGCAGTTCTTC.

Comments on this clone: Since a much larger clone is just one base distant, this may be a read error. This sample also contains other DNA sequences that code for the same CDR3. The chain uses TRBV2 and TRBJ1-2; D perhaps matches TRBD1 (6 bases). This CDR3 comprises 13 residues. Deletions cut 5 bases from V and 2 bases from J, with 9 bases between. Germline assignment: CDR1 SNHLY and CDR2 FYNNEI. The CDR3 nucleotides read TGTGCCAGCAGTCCTCAGGGGAACTATGGCTACACCTTC. This translates into CASSPQGNYGYTF.

J is TRBJ2-7 and V is TRBV27; tentatively, D is TRBD2 (6 bases). Between the trimmed V and J ends, which lost 2 bases and 5 bases, there was a span of 13 bases. Germline V lookup: CDR1 MNHEY, CDR2 SMNVEV (reference sequence). The CDR3 spans 14 residues. The CDR3 here is CASSLAGKTHEQYF. For the CDR3, the DNA is TGTGCCAGCAGTTTAGCGGGGAAGACCCACGAGCAGTACTTC.